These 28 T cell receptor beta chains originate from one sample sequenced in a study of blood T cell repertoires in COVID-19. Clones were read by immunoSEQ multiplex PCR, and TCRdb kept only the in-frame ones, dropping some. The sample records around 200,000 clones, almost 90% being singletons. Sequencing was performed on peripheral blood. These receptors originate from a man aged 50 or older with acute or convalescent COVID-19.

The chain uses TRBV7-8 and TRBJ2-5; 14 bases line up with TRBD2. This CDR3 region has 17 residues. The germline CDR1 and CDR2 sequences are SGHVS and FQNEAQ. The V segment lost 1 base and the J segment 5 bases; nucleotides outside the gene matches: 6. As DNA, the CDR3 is TGTGCCAGCAGCTTAGGACTAGCGGGGGGGCATCGGGAGACCCAGTACTTC. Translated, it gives CASSLGLAGGHRETQYF.

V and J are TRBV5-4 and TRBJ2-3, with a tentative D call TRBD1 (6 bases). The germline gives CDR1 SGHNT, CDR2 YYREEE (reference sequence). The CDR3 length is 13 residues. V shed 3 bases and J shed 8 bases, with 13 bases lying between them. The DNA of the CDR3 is TGTGCCAGCAGCTCAACACAGGGCCCTACGCAGTATTTT. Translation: CASSSTQGPTQYF.

CDR3: CASSSGTSGRGGETQYF. The CDR3 region has the DNA TGTGCCAGCAGCTCAGGGACTAGCGGGAGGGGCGGGGAGACCCAGTACTTC. The chain has TRBV7-9 and TRBJ2-5; 16 bases align to TRBD2. CDR1 and CDR2 from the germline V gene are SEHNR and FQNEAQ (reference sequence). J was trimmed by 5 bases and V by 4 bases; bases with no gene match: 7. The CDR3 length is 17 residues. Drawing the rest from reference TRBV7-9 and TRBJ2-5, the complete variable domain is DTGVSQNPRHKITKRGQNVTFRCDPISEHNRLYWYRQTLGQGPEFLTYFQNEAQLEKSRLLSDRFSAERPKGSFSTLEIQRTEQGDSAMYLCASSSGTSGRGGETQYFGPGTRLLVL.

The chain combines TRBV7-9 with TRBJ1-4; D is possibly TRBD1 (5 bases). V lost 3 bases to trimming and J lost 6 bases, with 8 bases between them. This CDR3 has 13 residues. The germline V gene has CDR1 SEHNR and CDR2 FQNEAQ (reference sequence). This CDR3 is CASSLGLYEKLFF. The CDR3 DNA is TGTGCCAGCAGCTTGGGGCTATATGAAAAACTGTTTTTT.

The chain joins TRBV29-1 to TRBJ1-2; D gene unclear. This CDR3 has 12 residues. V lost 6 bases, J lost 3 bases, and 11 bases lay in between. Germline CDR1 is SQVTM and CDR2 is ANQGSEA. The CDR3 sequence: CSVADGDYGYTF. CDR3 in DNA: TGCAGCGTCGCTGACGGAGACTATGGCTACACCTTC.

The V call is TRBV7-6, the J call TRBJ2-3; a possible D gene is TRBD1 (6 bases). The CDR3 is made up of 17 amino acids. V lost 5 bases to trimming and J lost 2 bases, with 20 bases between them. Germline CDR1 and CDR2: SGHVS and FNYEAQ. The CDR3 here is CASSPSAGARVTDTQYF. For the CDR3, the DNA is TGTGCCAGCAGCCCCTCAGCAGGGGCTAGAGTCACAGATACGCAGTATTTT.

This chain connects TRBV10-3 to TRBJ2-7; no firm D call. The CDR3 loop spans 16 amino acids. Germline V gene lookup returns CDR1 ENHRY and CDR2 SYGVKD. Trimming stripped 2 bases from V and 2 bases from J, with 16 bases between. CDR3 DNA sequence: TGTGCCATCAGTGAGACCCCAGGTACAGAGACCTACGAGCAGTACTTC. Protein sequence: CAISETPGTETYEQYF.

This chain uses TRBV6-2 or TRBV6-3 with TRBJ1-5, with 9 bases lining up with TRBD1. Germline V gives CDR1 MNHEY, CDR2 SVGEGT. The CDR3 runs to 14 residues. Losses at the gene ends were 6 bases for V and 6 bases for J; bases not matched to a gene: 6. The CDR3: CASRPGTGIQPQHF. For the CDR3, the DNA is TGTGCCAGCAGACCTGGGACAGGGATTCAGCCCCAGCATTTT.

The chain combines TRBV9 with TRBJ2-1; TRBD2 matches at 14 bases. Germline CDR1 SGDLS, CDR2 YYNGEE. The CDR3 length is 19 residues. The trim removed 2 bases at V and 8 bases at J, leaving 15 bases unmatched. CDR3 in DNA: TGTGCCAGCAGCGTGAGGGCCCAGACTAGCGGGGGGGCCGGGGATGAGCAGTTCTTC. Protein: CASSVRAQTSGGAGDEQFF.

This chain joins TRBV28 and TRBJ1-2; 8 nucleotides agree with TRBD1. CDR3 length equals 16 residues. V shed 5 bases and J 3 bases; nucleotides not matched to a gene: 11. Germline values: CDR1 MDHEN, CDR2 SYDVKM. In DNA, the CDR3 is TGTGCCAGCAGTACGACAGGGGTCCCTATTGACTATGGCTACACCTTC. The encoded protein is CASSTTGVPIDYGYTF.

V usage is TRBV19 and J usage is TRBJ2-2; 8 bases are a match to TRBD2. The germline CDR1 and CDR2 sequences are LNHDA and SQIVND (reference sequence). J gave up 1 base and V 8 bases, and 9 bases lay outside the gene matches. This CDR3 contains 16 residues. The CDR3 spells CASRTTGTRNTGELFF. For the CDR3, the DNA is TGTGCCAGTCGCACCACCGGGACTAGGAACACCGGGGAGCTGTTTTTT.

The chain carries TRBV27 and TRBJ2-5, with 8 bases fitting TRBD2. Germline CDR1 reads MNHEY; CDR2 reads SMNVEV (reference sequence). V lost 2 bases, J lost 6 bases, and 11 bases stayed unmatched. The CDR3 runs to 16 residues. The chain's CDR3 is CASSLAQPGGRKTQYF. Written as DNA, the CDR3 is TGTGCCAGCAGTTTAGCCCAACCGGGAGGGCGGAAGACCCAGTACTTC.

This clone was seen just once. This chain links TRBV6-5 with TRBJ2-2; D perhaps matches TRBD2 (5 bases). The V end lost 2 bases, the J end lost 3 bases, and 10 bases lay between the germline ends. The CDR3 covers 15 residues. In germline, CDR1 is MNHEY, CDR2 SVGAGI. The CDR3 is CASSYAEGYTGELFF. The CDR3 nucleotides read TGTGCCAGCAGTTACGCAGAGGGTTACACCGGGGAGCTGTTTTTT.

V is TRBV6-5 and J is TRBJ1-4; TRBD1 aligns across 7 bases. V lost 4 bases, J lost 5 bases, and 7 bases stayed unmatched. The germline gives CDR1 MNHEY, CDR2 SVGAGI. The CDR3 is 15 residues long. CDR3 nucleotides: TGTGCCAGCAGTTCCCGGGACAGTCGGAATGAAAAACTGTTTTTT. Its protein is CASSSRDSRNEKLFF.

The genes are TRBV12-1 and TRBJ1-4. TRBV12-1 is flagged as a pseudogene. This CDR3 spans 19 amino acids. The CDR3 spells CASSLPSCSGSGKNEKLFF. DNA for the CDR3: TGTGCCAGCAGCTTACCCTCTTGCTCTGGGAGCGGAAAAAATGAAAAACTGTTTTTT.

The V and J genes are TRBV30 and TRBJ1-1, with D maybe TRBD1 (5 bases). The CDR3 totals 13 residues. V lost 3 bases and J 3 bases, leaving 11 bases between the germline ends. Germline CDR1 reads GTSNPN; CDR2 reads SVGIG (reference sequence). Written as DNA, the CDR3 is TGTGCCTGGAGGAAGGGGTTAGACACTGAAGCTTTCTTT. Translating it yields CAWRKGLDTEAFF.

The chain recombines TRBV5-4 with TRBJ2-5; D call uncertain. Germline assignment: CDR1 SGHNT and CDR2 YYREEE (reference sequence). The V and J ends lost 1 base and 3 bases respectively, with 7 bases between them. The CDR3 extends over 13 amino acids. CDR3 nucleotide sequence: TGTGCCAGCAGCTTGCGGTTAGAAGAGACCCAGTACTTC. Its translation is CASSLRLEETQYF.

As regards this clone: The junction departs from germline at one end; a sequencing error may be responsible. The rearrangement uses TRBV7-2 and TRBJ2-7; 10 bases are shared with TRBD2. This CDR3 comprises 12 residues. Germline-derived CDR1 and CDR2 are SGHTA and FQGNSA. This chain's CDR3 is CASSIGTSASHF. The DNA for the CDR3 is TGTGCCAGCAGCATCGGGACTAGCGCTTCTCACTTC.

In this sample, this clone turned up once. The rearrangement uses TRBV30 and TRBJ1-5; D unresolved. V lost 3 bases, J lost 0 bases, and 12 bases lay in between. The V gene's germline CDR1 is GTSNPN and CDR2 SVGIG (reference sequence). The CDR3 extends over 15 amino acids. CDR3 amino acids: CAWSDGPNSNQPQHF. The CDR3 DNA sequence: TGTGCCTGGAGCGATGGCCCAAATAGCAATCAGCCCCAGCATTTT.

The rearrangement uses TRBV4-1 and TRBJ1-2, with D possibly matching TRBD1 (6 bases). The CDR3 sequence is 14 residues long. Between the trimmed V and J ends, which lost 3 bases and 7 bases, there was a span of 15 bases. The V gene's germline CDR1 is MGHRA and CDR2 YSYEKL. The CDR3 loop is CASSHRVRGVGYTF. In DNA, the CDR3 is TGCGCCAGCAGCCATAGGGTCAGGGGAGTTGGCTACACCTTC.

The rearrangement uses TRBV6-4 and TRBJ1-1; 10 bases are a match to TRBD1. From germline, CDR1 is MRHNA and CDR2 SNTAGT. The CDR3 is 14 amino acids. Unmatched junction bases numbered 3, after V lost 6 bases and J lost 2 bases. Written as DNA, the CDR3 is TGTGCCAGCAGCGGGGACAGGGGTAACACTGAAGCTTTCTTT. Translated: CASSGDRGNTEAFF.

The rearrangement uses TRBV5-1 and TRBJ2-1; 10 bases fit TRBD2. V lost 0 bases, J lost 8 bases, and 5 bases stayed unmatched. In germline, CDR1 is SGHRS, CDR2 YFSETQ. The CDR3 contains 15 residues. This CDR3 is CASSLALAGWDEQFF. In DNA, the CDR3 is TGCGCCAGCAGCTTGGCACTAGCGGGATGGGATGAGCAGTTCTTC. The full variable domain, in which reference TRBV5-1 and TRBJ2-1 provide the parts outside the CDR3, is KAGVTQTPRYLIKTRGQQVTLSCSPISGHRSVSWYQQTPGQGLQFLFEYFSETQRNKGNFPGRFSGRQFSNSRSEMNVSTLELGDSALYLCASSLALAGWDEQFFGPGTRLTVL.

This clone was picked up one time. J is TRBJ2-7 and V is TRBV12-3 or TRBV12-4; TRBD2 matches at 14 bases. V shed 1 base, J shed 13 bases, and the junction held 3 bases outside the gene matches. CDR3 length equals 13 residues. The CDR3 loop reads CASSLGGTSGSYF. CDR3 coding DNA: TGTGCCAGCAGTTTAGGAGGGACTAGCGGGAGTTACTTC.

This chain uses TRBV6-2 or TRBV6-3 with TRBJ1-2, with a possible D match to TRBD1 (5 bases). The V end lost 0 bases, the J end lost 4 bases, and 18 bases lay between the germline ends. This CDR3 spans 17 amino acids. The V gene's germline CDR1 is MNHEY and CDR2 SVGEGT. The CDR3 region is CASSYSMKGVGAYGYTF. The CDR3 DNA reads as TGTGCCAGCAGTTACTCGATGAAGGGCGTTGGGGCCTATGGCTACACCTTC.

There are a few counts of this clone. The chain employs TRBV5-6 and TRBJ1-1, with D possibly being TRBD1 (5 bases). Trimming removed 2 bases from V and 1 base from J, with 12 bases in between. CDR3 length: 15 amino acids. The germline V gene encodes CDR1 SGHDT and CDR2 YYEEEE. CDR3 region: CASSLDRQPNTEAFF. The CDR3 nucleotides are TGTGCCAGCAGCTTAGACAGACAGCCGAACACTGAAGCTTTCTTT.

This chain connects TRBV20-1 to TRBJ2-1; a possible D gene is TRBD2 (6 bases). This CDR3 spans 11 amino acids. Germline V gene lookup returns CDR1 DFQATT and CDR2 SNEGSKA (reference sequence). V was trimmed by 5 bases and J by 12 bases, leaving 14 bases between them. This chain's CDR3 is CSALRLDVQFF. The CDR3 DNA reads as TGCAGTGCTCTCAGACTAGATGTGCAGTTCTTC.

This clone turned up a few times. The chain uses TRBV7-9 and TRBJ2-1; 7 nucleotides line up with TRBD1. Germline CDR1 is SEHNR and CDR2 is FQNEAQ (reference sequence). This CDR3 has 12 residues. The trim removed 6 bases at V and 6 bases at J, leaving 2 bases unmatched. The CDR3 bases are TGTGCCAGCAGTGGGACAGTCAATGAGCAGTTCTTC. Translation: CASSGTVNEQFF.

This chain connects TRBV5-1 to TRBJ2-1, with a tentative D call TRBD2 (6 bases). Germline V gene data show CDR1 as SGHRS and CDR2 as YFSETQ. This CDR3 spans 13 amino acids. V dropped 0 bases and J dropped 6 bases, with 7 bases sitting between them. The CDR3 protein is CASSLVGGNEQFF. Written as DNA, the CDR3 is TGCGCCAGCAGCTTGGTGGGGGGCAATGAGCAGTTCTTC.